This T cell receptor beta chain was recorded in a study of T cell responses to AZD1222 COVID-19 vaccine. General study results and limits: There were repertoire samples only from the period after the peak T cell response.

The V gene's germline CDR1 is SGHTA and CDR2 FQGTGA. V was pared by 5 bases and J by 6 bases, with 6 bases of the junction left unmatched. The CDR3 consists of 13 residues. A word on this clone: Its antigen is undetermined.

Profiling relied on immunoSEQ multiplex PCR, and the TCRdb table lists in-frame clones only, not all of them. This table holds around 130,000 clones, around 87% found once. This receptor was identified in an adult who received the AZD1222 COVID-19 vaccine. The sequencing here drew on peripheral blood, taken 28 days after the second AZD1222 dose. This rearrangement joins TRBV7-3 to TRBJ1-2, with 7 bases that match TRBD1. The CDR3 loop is CASSPTGIDGYTF. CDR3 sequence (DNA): TGTGCCAGCAGCCCGACAGGGATCGATGGCTACACCTTC. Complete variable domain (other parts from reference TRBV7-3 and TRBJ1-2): GAGVSQTPSNKVTEKGKYVELRCDPISGHTALYWYRQSLGQGPEFLIYFQGTGAADDSGLPNDRFFAVRPEGSVSTLKIQRTERGDSAVYLCASSPTGIDGYTFGSGTRLTVV.